The text below deals with one T cell receptor beta chain. The antigen is undetermined. The junction shows a germline mismatch at one end, possibly a read error. Germline V gives CDR1 SGHKS, CDR2 YYEKEE (reference sequence). This CDR3 has 14 residues. Researchers ran the PCR with 60 Vbeta and 13 Jbeta primers. The repertoire was sequenced with immunoSEQ multiplex PCR; TCRdb's copy has only in-frame clones and lacks some. Of more than 85,000 clones in the sample, around four fifths were seen once. This sample is part of a study of cytomegalovirus exposure and HLA in healthy donors. Overall study results and limits: A list of approximately 150 TCR beta chains associated with cytomegalovirus was given. Reports showed the classifier diagnosing cytomegalovirus status with high specificity and sensitivity. Per a later analysis, fewer than 20,000 TCR beta sequences showed association with HLA alleles at 0.05 false discovery rate. Judged likely to be a sequencing artifact was a cluster of highly shared sequence variants.

The chain employs TRBV5-5 and TRBJ1-2; TRBD1 matches at 11 bases. The clonotype was recovered from a man aged 25-40 years in good health and CMV-seronegative. The sample was PBMCs. The CDR3 DNA reads TGTGCCAGCCGCTGGACAGGGGGCAACTCTGGCTACACCTTC. It codes for CASRWTGGNSGYTF.